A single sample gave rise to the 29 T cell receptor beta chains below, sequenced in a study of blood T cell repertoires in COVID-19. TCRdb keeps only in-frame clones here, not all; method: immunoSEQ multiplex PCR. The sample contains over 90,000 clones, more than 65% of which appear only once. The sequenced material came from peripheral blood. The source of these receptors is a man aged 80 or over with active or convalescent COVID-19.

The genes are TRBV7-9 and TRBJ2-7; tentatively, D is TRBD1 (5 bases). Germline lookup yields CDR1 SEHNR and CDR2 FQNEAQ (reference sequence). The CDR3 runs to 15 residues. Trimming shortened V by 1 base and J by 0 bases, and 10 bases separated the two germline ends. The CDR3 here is CASSLGRDSSYEQYF. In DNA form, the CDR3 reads TGTGCCAGCAGCTTAGGGCGCGACAGCTCCTACGAGCAGTACTTC.

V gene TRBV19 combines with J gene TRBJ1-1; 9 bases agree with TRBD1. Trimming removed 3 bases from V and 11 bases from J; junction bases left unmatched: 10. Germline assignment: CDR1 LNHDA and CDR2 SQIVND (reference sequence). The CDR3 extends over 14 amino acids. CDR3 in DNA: TGTGCCAGTAGTATTGGACAGGGGACGGTGAAGGCTTTCTTT. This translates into CASSIGQGTVKAFF.

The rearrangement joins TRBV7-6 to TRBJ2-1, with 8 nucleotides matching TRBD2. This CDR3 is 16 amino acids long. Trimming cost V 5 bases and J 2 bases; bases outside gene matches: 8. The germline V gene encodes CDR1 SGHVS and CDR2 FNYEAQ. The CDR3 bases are TGTGCCAGCAGCGCCTCGGGGGGGGTCACCTACAATGAGCAGTTCTTC. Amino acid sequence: CASSASGGVTYNEQFF.

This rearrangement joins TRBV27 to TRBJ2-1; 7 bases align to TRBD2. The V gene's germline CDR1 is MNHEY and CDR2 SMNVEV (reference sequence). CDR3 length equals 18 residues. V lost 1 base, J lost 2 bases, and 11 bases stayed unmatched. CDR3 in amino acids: CASSLFSPTSVTYNEQFF. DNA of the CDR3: TGTGCCAGCAGTTTATTTAGCCCCACTAGCGTCACCTACAATGAGCAGTTCTTC.

Here the CDR3 DNA reads TGCGCCAGCAGCCCCCCAGGGCGCACAGATACGCAGTATTTT. Its protein is CASSPPGRTDTQYF. This chain joins TRBV4-1 and TRBJ2-3, with TRBD1 as a possible D gene (5 bases). Deletions cut 4 bases from V and 1 base from J, with 9 bases between. The CDR3 totals 14 residues. CDR1 MGHRA and CDR2 YSYEKL come from the germline V gene.

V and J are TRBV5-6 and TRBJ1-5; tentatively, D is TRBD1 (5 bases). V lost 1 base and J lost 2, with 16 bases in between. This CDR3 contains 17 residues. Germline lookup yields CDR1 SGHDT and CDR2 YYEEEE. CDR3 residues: CASSLRLGGEGNQPQHF. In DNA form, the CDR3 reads TGTGCCAGCAGCTTGAGGTTAGGAGGGGAGGGCAATCAGCCCCAGCATTTT.

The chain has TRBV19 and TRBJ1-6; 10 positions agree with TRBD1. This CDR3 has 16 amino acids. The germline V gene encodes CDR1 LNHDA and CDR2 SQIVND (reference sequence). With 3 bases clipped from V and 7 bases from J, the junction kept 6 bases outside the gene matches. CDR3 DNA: TGTGCCAGTAGTATGCGGACAGGGGGAGGGAATTCACCCCTCCACTTT. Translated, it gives CASSMRTGGGNSPLHF.

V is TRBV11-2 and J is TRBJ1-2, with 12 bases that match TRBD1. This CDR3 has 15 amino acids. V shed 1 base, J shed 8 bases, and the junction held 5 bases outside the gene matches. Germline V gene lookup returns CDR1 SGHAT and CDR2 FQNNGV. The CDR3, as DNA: TGTGCCAGCAGCTTAGCGGGACAGGGGGCCGGGGGCTACACCTTC. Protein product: CASSLAGQGAGGYTF. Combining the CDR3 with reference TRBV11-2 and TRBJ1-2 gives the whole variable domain EAGVAQSPRYKIIEKRQSVAFWCNPISGHATLYWYQQILGQGPKLLIQFQNNGVVDDSQLPKDRFSAERLKGVDSTLKIQPAKLEDSAVYLCASSLAGQGAGGYTFGSGTRLTVV.

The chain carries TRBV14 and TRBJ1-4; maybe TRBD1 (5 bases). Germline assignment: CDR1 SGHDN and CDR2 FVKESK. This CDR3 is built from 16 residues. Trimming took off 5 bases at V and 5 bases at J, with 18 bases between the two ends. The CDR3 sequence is CASSRTEGTPNEKLFF. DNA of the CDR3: TGTGCCAGCAGCAGAACGGAGGGGACCCCGAATGAAAAACTGTTTTTT. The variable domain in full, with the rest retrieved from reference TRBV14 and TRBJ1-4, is EAGVTQFPSHSVIEKGQTVTLRCDPISGHDNLYWYRRVMGKEIKFLLHFVKESKQDESGMPNNRFLAERTGGTYSTLKVQPAELEDSGVYFCASSRTEGTPNEKLFFGSGTQLSVL.

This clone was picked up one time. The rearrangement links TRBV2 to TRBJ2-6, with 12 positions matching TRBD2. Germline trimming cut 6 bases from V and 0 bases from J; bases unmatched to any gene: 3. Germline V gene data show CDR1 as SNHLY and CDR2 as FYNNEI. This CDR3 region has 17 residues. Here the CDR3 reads CASRVLAGGSGANVLTF. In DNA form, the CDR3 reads TGTGCCAGCAGAGTACTAGCGGGGGGCTCTGGGGCCAACGTCCTGACTTTC.

CDR3 in amino acids: CAISESIDRPETQYF. The DNA of the CDR3 is TGTGCCATCAGTGAGTCAATCGACAGACCAGAGACCCAGTACTTC. This chain connects TRBV10-3 to TRBJ2-5; D perhaps matches TRBD1 (5 bases). Germline assignment: CDR1 ENHRY and CDR2 SYGVKD. This CDR3 contains 15 residues. Trimming took off 0 bases at V and 4 bases at J, with 12 bases between the two ends.

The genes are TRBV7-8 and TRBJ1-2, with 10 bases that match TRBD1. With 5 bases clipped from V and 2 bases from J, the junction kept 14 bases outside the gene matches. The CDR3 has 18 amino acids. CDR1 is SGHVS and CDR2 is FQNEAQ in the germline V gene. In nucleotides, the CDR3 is TGTGCCAGCAGCCCTACCGGGACAGGGGATCCCTACAACTATGGCTACACCTTC. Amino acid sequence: CASSPTGTGDPYNYGYTF. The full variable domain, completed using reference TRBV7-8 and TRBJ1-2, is GAGVSQSPRYKVAKRGQDVALRCDPISGHVSLFWYQQALGQGPEFLTYFQNEAQLDKSGLPSDRFFAERPEGSVSTLKIQRTQQEDSAVYLCASSPTGTGDPYNYGYTFGSGTRLTVV.

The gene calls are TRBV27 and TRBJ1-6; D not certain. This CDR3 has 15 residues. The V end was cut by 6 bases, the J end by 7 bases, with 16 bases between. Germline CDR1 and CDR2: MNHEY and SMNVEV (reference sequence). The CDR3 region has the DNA TGTGCCAGCAGCCCCTCGGTCGGTTTGAATTCACCCCTCCACTTT. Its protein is CASSPSVGLNSPLHF.

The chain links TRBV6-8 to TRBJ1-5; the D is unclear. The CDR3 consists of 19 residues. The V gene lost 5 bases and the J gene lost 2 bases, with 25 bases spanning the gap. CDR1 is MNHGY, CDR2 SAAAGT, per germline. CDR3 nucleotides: TGTGCCAGCAGTAGCTCCCACTGGGGTGGAGGGCTCGGCAATCAGCCCCAGCATTTT. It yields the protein CASSSSHWGGGLGNQPQHF.

This chain's CDR3 is CASSIPLAGGSYNEQFF. CDR3 nucleotides: TGTGCCAGCAGCATCCCACTAGCGGGGGGGTCCTACAATGAGCAGTTCTTC. This rearrangement joins TRBV5-8 to TRBJ2-1; 13 positions agree with TRBD2. In germline, CDR1 is SGHTS, CDR2 YDEGEE. After removal of 4 bases from V and 1 base from J, the junction contained 5 bases not matched to a gene. This CDR3 region has 17 residues.

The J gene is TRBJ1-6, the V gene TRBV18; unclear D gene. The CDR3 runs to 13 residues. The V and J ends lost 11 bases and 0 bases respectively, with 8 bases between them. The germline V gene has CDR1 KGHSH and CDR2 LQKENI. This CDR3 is CAGGSSYNSPLHF. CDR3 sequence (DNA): TGTGCCGGCGGGAGCTCCTATAATTCACCCCTCCACTTT.

The CDR3: CASSFALEKLFF. The DNA for the CDR3 is TGTGCCAGCAGTTTCGCGCTTGAAAAACTGTTTTTT. The rearrangement links TRBV28 to TRBJ1-4; D is unresolved. V lost 3 bases, J lost 7 bases, and 6 bases lay in between. Germline CDR1 and CDR2: MDHEN and SYDVKM. The CDR3 has 12 amino acids. The variable domain in full, completed from reference TRBV28 and TRBJ1-4, reads DVKVTQSSRYLVKRTGEKVFLECVQDMDHENMFWYRQDPGLGLRLIYFSYDVKMKEKGDIPEGYSVSREKKERFSLILESASTNQTSMYLCASSFALEKLFFGSGTQLSVL.

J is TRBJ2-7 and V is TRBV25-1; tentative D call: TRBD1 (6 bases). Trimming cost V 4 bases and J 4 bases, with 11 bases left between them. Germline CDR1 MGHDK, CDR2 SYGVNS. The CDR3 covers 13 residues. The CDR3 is CASSGGQYYEQYF. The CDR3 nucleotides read TGTGCCAGCAGTGGGGGACAATATTACGAGCAGTACTTC.

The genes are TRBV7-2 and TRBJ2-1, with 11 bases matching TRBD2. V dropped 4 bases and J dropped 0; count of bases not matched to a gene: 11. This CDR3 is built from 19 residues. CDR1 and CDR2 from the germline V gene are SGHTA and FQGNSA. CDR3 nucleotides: TGTGCCAGCAGCTCCTTAGCGGGGGGGTTCTCAAGCTCCTACAATGAGCAGTTCTTC. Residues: CASSSLAGGFSSSYNEQFF. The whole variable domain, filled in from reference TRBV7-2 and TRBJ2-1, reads GAGVSQSPSNKVTEKGKDVELRCDPISGHTALYWYRQSLGQGLEFLIYFQGNSAPDKSGLPSDRFSAERTGGSVSTLTIQRTQQEDSAVYLCASSSLAGGFSSSYNEQFFGPGTRLTVL.

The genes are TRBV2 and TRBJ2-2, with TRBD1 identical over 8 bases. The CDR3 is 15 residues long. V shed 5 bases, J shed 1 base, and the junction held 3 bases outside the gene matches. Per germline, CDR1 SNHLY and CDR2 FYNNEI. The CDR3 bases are TGTGCCAGCAGTCTCGGGACAGGGAACACCGGGGAGCTGTTTTTT. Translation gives CASSLGTGNTGELFF.

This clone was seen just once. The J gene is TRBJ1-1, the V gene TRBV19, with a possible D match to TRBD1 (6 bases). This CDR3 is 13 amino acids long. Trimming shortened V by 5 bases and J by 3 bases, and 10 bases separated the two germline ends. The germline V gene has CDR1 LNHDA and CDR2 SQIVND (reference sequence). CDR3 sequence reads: CASSQQGDTEAFF. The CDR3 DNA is TGTGCCAGTAGTCAACAGGGTGACACTGAAGCTTTCTTT.

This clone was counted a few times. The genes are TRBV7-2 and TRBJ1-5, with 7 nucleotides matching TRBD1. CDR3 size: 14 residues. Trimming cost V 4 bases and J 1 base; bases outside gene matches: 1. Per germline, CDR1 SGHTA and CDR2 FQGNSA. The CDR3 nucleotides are TGTGCCAGCAGCTCAGGGGGAAGCAATCAGCCCCAGCATTTT. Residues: CASSSGGSNQPQHF. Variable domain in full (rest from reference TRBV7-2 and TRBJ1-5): GAGVSQSPSNKVTEKGKDVELRCDPISGHTALYWYRQSLGQGLEFLIYFQGNSAPDKSGLPSDRFSAERTGGSVSTLTIQRTQQEDSAVYLCASSSGGSNQPQHFGDGTRLSIL.

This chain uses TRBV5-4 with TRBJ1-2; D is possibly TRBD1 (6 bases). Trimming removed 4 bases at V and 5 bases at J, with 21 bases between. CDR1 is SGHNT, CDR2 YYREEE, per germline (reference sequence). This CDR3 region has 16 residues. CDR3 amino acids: CASSAPGAQTLYGYTF. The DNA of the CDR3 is TGTGCCAGCAGCGCACCAGGGGCGCAGACCCTTTATGGCTACACCTTC.

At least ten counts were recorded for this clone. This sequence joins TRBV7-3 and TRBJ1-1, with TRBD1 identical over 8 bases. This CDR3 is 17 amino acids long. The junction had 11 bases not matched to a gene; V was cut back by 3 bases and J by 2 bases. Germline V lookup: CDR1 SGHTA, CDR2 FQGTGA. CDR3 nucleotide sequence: TGTGCCAGCAGCTTCTTGAGGACAGGGCAGACAAACACTGAAGCTTTCTTT. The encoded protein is CASSFLRTGQTNTEAFF.

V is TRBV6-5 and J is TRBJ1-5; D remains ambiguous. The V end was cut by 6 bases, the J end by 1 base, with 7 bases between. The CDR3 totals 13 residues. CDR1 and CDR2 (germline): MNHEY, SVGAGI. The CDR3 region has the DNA TGTGCCAGCAGACCCGAGAGCAATCAGCCCCAGCATTTT. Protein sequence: CASRPESNQPQHF.

CDR3 sequence: CASSLGRGSYNEQFF. The CDR3 coding sequence is TGTGCCAGCAGCTTAGGCAGGGGCTCCTACAATGAGCAGTTCTTC. The V gene is TRBV11-1, the J gene TRBJ2-1, with a tentative D call TRBD1 (6 bases). V was trimmed by 1 base and J by 0 bases, leaving 7 bases between them. This CDR3 region has 15 residues. In germline, CDR1 is SGHAT, CDR2 FQDESV (reference sequence).

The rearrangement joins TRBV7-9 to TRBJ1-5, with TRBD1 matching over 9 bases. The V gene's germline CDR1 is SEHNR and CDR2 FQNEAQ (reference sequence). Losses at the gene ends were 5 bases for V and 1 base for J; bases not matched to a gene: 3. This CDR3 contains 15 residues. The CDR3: CASSATGGSNQPQHF. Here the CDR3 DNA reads TGTGCCAGCAGCGCGACAGGGGGGAGCAATCAGCCCCAGCATTTT.

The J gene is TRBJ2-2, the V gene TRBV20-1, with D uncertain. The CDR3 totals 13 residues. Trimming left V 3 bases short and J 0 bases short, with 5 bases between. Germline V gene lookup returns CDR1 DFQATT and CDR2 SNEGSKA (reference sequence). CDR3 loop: CSASQTNTGELFF. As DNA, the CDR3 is TGCAGTGCTAGTCAAACGAACACCGGGGAGCTGTTTTTT.

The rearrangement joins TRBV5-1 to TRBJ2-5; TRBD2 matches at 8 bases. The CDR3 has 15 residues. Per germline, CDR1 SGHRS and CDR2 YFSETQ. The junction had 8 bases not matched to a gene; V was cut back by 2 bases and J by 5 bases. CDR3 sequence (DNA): TGCGCCAGCAGCTTTCGGGGGGGCGTTCAGGAGACCCAGTACTTC. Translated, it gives CASSFRGGVQETQYF. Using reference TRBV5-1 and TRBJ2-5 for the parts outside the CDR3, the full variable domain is KAGVTQTPRYLIKTRGQQVTLSCSPISGHRSVSWYQQTPGQGLQFLFEYFSETQRNKGNFPGRFSGRQFSNSRSEMNVSTLELGDSALYLCASSFRGGVQETQYFGPGTRLLVL.